This TCR beta chain was sequenced during a study of T-cell reconstitution after alpha-beta-depleted transplantation in children. This clonotype was picked up a small number of times. The antigen is unknown. The V end lost 6 bases, the J end lost 0 bases, and 9 bases lay between the germline ends. This CDR3 has 14 amino acids. Germline V CDR1 and CDR2: SNHLY, FYNNEI. Study findings and constraints: After transplant, at about two months, alpha-beta T cells were reportedly derived from several hundred expanded graft clones.

Library preparation (for TCRbeta) was performed with unique molecular identifiers. TCRdb fed the PCR reads into MiXCR, producing one record per CDR3 protein. The repertoire holds around 450,000 distinct CDR3 sequences, about 16% seen once, with 25% to 30% in the top ten. This specimen consisted of PBMCs, mostly from graft donor cells, obtained 360 days after TCRalphabeta/CD19-depleted stem cell transplant. The V call is TRBV2, the J call TRBJ2-1; D call uncertain. The clonotype originates from a boy younger than two who had a stem cell transplant for Wiskott-Aldrich syndrome, so the T cells may come from the graft donor. The CDR3 DNA sequence: TGTGCCAGCAGCCTGACTTTCTCCTACAATGAGCAGTTCTTC. Translation gives CASSLTFSYNEQFF.